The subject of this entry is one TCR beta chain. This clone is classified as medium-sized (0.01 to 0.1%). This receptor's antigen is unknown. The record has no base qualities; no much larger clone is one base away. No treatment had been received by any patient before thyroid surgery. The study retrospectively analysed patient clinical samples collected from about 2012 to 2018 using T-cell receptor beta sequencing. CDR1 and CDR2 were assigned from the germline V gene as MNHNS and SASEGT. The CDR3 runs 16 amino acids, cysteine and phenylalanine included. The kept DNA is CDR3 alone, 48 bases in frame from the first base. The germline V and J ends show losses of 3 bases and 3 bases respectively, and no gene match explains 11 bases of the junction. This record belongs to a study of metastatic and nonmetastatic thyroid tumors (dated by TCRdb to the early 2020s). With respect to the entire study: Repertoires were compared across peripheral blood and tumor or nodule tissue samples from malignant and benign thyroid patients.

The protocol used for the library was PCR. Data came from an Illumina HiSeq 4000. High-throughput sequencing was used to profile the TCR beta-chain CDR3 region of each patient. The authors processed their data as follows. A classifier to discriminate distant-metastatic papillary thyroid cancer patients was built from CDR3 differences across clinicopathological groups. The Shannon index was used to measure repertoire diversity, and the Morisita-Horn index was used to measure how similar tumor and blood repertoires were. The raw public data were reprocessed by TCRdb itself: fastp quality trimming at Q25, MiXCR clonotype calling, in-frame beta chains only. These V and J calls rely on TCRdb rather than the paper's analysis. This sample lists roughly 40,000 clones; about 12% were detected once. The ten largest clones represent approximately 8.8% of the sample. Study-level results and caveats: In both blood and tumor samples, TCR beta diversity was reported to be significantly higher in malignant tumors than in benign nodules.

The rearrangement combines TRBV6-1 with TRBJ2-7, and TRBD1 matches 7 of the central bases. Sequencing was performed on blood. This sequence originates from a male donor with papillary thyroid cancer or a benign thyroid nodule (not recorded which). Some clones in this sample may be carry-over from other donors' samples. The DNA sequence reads TGTGCCAGCAGTGACCCCGGGACAGCGACTTTCTACGAGCAGTACTTC. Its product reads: CASSDPGTATFYEQYF.